This note documents a single T cell receptor (beta chain) sequence. These data come from a study of blood T cell repertoires in COVID-19. Participant reports of clinical history set cohort assignment. This CDR3 is built from 15 residues. The V and J ends lost 0 bases and 4 bases, in that order; junction bases with no gene match: 4. From germline, CDR1 is SGDLS and CDR2 YYNGEE. Clones were sequenced by immunoSEQ multiplex PCR, and TCRdb holds only the in-frame ones, with some missing. This repertoire shows a few hundred thousand clones, 75% to 90% found once; its top ten account for less than 6.5%. The V and J genes are TRBV9 and TRBJ2-1, with TRBD2 matching 7 bases. The sample comprised PBMCs or T cells enriched from blood (not recorded which). This sequence was found in a man younger than 40 who had recovered from COVID-19. The CDR3 reads CASSVGSGEYNEQFF. The CDR3 nucleotides read TGTGCCAGCAGCGTAGGGAGCGGGGAATACAATGAGCAGTTCTTC.